This T cell receptor (beta chain) was identified in a study of blood T cell repertoires in COVID-19. After removal of 5 bases from V and 4 bases from J, the junction contained 3 bases not matched to a gene. CDR3 length equals 13 residues. Using immunoSEQ multiplex PCR, the repertoire was profiled, and TCRdb retains in-frame clones only, with some absent. The sample shows 75,000 to 80,000 clones, about 85% of them seen only once. The TCR sequence derives from a human donor in a cohort sampled during active COVID-19. The material sequenced was peripheral blood. The chain joins TRBV12-3 or TRBV12-4 to TRBJ1-1, with TRBD1 matching 8 bases. The CDR3 nucleotides read TGTGCCAGCAGTCCAGGGGGCTTCACTGAAGCTTTCTTT. Translated, it gives CASSPGGFTEAFF.